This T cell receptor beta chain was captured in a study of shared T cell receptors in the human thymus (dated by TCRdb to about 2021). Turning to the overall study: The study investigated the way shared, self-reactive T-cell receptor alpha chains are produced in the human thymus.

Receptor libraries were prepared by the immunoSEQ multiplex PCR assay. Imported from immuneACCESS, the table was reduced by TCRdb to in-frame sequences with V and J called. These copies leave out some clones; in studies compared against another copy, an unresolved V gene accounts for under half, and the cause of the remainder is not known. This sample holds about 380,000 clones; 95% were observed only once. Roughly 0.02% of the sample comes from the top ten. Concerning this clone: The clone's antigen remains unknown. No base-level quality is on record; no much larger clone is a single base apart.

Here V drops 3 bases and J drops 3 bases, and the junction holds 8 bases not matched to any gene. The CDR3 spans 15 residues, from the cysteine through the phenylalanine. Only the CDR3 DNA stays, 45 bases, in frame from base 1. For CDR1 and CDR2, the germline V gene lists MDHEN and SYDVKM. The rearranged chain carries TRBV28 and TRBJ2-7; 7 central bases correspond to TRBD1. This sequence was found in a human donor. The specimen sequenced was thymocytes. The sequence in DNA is TGTGCCAGCAGTTTGCTACCGGGACAGATCTACGAGCAGTACTTC. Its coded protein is CASSLLPGQIYEQYF.